Shown below are 9 T cell receptor beta chains from a single sample sequenced in a study of cytomegalovirus exposure and HLA in healthy donors. Some clones are missing from TCRdb's copy, which holds only in-frame ones; the method was immunoSEQ multiplex PCR. The table lists under 200,000 clones, roughly 96% of them singletons. The source material was PBMCs. The receptor set was obtained from a woman in her late teens or twenties in good health and CMV-seronegative.

The rearrangement joins TRBV30 to TRBJ2-6; D uncertain. V was clipped by 4 bases and J by 2 bases, with 9 bases between them. From germline, CDR1 is GTSNPN and CDR2 SVGIG (reference sequence). The CDR3 totals 14 residues. The CDR3 DNA reads TGTGCCTGGACCGCGGCAGCTGGGGCCAACGTCCTGACTTTC. It encodes CAWTAAAGANVLTF. Supplemented by reference TRBV30 and TRBJ2-6, the full variable domain reads SQTIHQWPATLVQPVGSPLSLECTVEGTSNPNLYWYRQAAGRGLQLLFYSVGIGQISSEVPQNLSASRPQDRQFILSSKKLLLSDSGFYLCAWTAAAGANVLTFGAGSRLTVL.

The chain employs TRBV30 and TRBJ2-2, with no clear D. Trimming left V 1 base short and J 2 bases short, with 8 bases between. The CDR3 sequence is 14 residues long. CDR1 and CDR2 from the germline V gene are GTSNPN and SVGIG (reference sequence). The CDR3, as DNA: TGTGCCTGGAGTGGACGGGTCAACACCGGGGAGCTGTTTTTT. Encoded protein: CAWSGRVNTGELFF.

This clone has only one observation. The chain recombines TRBV5-1 with TRBJ2-6; 7 bases map to TRBD1. The length of the CDR3 is 17 residues. CDR1 is SGHRS and CDR2 is YFSETQ in the germline V gene. Germline trimming cut 0 bases from V and 2 bases from J; bases unmatched to any gene: 5. The CDR3 DNA is TGCGCCAGCAGCTTGGGGGTAGGGGGCGCTGGGGCCAACGTCCTGACTTTC. It is translated as CASSLGVGGAGANVLTF.

The J gene is TRBJ1-5, the V gene TRBV7-3, with D maybe TRBD1 (6 bases). CDR3 length: 17 residues. V lost 4 bases and J 2 bases, leaving 18 bases between the germline ends. Germline assignment: CDR1 SGHTA and CDR2 FQGTGA. The CDR3 loop is CASSSSPGGRGNQPQHF. As DNA, the CDR3 is TGTGCCAGCAGCTCCAGCCCGGGGGGCAGGGGCAATCAGCCCCAGCATTTT. Based on the CDR3 plus reference TRBV7-3 and TRBJ1-5, the full variable domain is GAGVSQTPSNKVTEKGKYVELRCDPISGHTALYWYRQSLGQGPEFLIYFQGTGAADDSGLPNDRFFAVRPEGSVSTLKIQRTERGDSAVYLCASSSSPGGRGNQPQHFGDGTRLSIL.

This rearrangement joins TRBV6-1 to TRBJ1-2, with D unresolved. The germline V gene encodes CDR1 MNHNS and CDR2 SASEGT. V shed 2 bases and J shed 1 base, with 14 bases lying between them. The CDR3 length is 16 residues. CDR3 sequence: CASSEHGGSGNYGYTF. The DNA of the CDR3 is TGTGCCAGCAGTGAACATGGAGGGAGTGGTAACTATGGCTACACCTTC.

Worth noting for this clone: Other DNA sequences of this sample code for an identical CDR3. This rearrangement joins TRBV7-8 to TRBJ2-7; 9 nucleotides line up with TRBD2. There are 15 residues in the CDR3. With V trimmed by 3 bases and J by 2 bases, 5 bases remained unmatched. The germline CDR1 and CDR2 sequences are SGHVS and FQNEAQ. CDR3: CASSFLSGGAYEQYF. Here the CDR3 DNA reads TGTGCCAGCAGCTTCCTTAGCGGGGGCGCCTACGAGCAGTACTTC.

In this sample, this clone turned up once. The rearrangement joins TRBV7-9 to TRBJ2-2; no definite D call. There are 13 residues in the CDR3. Germline V gives CDR1 SEHNR, CDR2 FQNEAQ (reference sequence). The V end lost 5 bases, the J end lost 2 bases, and 6 bases lay between the germline ends. CDR3 loop: CASSHSNTGELFF. The CDR3 nucleotides are TGTGCCAGCAGCCACTCCAACACCGGGGAGCTGTTTTTT.

In this sample, this clone turned up a few times. This chain uses TRBV29-1 with TRBJ1-1; D not resolved. Germline V lookup: CDR1 SQVTM, CDR2 ANQGSEA. CDR3 size: 11 residues. Trimming left V 7 bases short and J 1 base short, with 7 bases between. CDR3 nucleotide sequence: TGCAGCGCCCCAGGGAACACTGAAGCTTTCTTT. Protein product: CSAPGNTEAFF.

V usage is TRBV29-1 and J usage is TRBJ2-5, with TRBD2 identical over 7 bases. CDR1 SQVTM and CDR2 ANQGSEA come from the germline V gene. V lost 5 bases, J lost 2 bases, and 11 bases stayed unmatched. This CDR3 has 15 residues. CDR3: CSVSGTTKRQETQYF. The CDR3 DNA follows: TGCAGCGTTTCCGGGACTACAAAGAGGCAAGAGACCCAGTACTTC.